The 25 T cell receptor beta chains given below trace back to one sample, sequenced in a study of vaccination effects on CD4 cells after COVID-19. The data were produced by immunoSEQ multiplex PCR, yet TCRdb's version contains in-frame clones alone and is incomplete. This sample has 55,000 or so clones, with under 75% found just once. Antigens of these TCRs are unknown. Viral peptide pool expansion of antigen-specific CD4+ T cells preceded sequencing in the ViraFEST assay. On day 10 of culture, CD4+ T cells were separated out. Absence of prior SARS-CoV-2 infection characterized the vaccine recipients, who showed negative nucleocapsid antibodies. Sequencing used CD4+ T cells from PBMCs cultured with SARS-CoV-2 spike peptides, obtained before COVID-19 vaccination. The receptor set was obtained from a human donor who received a COVID-19 vaccine.

The V gene is TRBV14, the J gene TRBJ1-1; TRBD1 might be the D (5 bases). The CDR3 length is 14 residues. CDR1 and CDR2 from the germline V gene are SGHDN and FVKESK. Trimming stripped 4 bases from V and 4 bases from J, with 13 bases between. The DNA of the CDR3 is TGTGCCAGCAGCCTCTCGGGGGGGAGCACTGAAGCTTTCTTT. It encodes CASSLSGGSTEAFF.

V usage is TRBV15 and J usage is TRBJ2-7; D gene unclear. CDR1 LNHNV and CDR2 YYDKDF come from the germline V gene (reference sequence). The CDR3 extends over 15 amino acids. The germline V and J ends were trimmed by 1 base and 0 bases, with 10 bases remaining between them. CDR3 DNA sequence: TGTGCCACCAGCAGAGGTGGATATGACTCCTACGAGCAGTACTTC. It translates to CATSRGGYDSYEQYF.

The rearrangement joins TRBV6-5 to TRBJ1-2; 8 nucleotides line up with TRBD1. V was clipped by 0 bases and J by 7 bases; unmatched bases: 7. The germline V gene encodes CDR1 MNHEY and CDR2 SVGAGI. The CDR3 is 15 residues long. CDR3 protein: CASSYSTGAPAGYTF. The CDR3 nucleotides are TGTGCCAGCAGTTACTCGACAGGGGCCCCTGCTGGCTACACCTTC.

As DNA, the CDR3 is TGTGCCAGCAGTGATGTCTTGGGCGGAGAATCTAACTATGGCTACACCTTC. Its protein product is CASSDVLGGESNYGYTF. V usage is TRBV6-1 and J usage is TRBJ1-2; D not certain. The CDR3 consists of 17 residues. In germline, CDR1 is MNHNS, CDR2 SASEGT. V lost 3 bases to trimming and J lost 0 bases, with 17 bases between them.

This clone has more than one count but fewer than ten. CDR3 residues: CASSYRGSYNSPLHF. DNA for the CDR3: TGTGCCAGCAGCTACAGGGGGTCCTATAATTCACCCCTCCACTTT. This sequence joins TRBV28 and TRBJ1-6; 8 bases match TRBD1. V lost 6 bases and J lost 1; bases outside the gene matches: 2. The CDR3 length is 15 residues. CDR1 is MDHEN and CDR2 is SYDVKM in the germline V gene.

This chain uses TRBV9 with TRBJ2-1, with D maybe TRBD2 (5 bases). V shed 4 bases and J shed 3 bases, with 17 bases lying between them. Looked up from germline, CDR1 is SGDLS and CDR2 is YYNGEE. The CDR3 is 16 residues long. CDR3: CASSPSAGINYNEQFF. In nucleotides, the CDR3 is TGTGCCAGCAGCCCGAGCGCCGGGATCAACTACAATGAGCAGTTCTTC. The full variable domain, its missing parts supplied by reference TRBV9 and TRBJ2-1, is DSGVTQTPKHLITATGQRVTLRCSPRSGDLSVYWYQQSLDQGLQFLIQYYNGEERAKGNILERFSAQQFPDLHSELNLSSLELGDSALYFCASSPSAGINYNEQFFGPGTRLTVL.

This clone was found a few times. The rearrangement links TRBV2 to TRBJ2-1; D not resolved. The V end was cut by 4 bases, the J end by 4 bases, with 14 bases between. The CDR3 has 15 amino acids. CDR1 SNHLY and CDR2 FYNNEI come from the germline V gene. Here the CDR3 reads CASSATNPSYNEQFF. CDR3 DNA sequence: TGTGCCAGCAGTGCAACTAATCCCTCTTACAATGAGCAGTTCTTC.

This clone was detected a few times. The chain carries TRBV7-9 and TRBJ2-7; D remains unclear. The CDR3 has 15 amino acids. Germline CDR1 reads SEHNR; CDR2 reads FQNEAQ (reference sequence). The V and J ends lost 2 bases and 3 bases respectively, with 14 bases between them. CDR3 protein: CASSLFKGQHYEQYF. The DNA for the CDR3 is TGTGCCAGCAGCTTATTTAAGGGTCAGCACTACGAGCAGTACTTC.

The chain recombines TRBV20-1 with TRBJ1-4, with D unresolved. CDR1 and CDR2 (germline): DFQATT, SNEGSKA (reference sequence). This CDR3 is built from 14 residues. Trimming removed 3 bases from V and 4 bases from J, with 12 bases in between. CDR3 nucleotide sequence: TGCAGTGCTAGTCCCGGGTCTAGTAATGAAAAACTGTTTTTT. Protein: CSASPGSSNEKLFF.

V usage is TRBV6-5 and J usage is TRBJ2-5, with TRBD1 matching over 7 bases. This CDR3 comprises 15 residues. V was clipped by 7 bases and J by 4 bases; unmatched bases: 12. Germline V gene sequence: CDR1 MNHEY, CDR2 SVGAGI. The CDR3 loop reads CASISGTGERETQYF. The CDR3 DNA reads as TGTGCCAGCATCTCCGGAACAGGGGAACGAGAGACCCAGTACTTC.

V and J are TRBV10-3 and TRBJ2-5; a possible D gene is TRBD1 (5 bases). The CDR3 spans 12 residues. Trimming left V 4 bases short and J 5 bases short, with 8 bases between. Germline loops: CDR1 ENHRY, CDR2 SYGVKD. CDR3 coding DNA: TGTGCCATCAGTGGGACAATGGAGACCCAGTACTTC. It is translated as CAISGTMETQYF.

This clone has a single count. V usage is TRBV10-3 and J usage is TRBJ2-7; perhaps TRBD1 as D (6 bases). Deletions cut 6 bases from V and 5 bases from J, with 23 bases between. This CDR3 comprises 16 residues. Per germline, CDR1 ENHRY and CDR2 SYGVKD. The CDR3 DNA follows: TGTGCCATCAGGTTGAATAGGGACACTGGGACAAACGAGCAGTACTTC. Protein: CAIRLNRDTGTNEQYF.

The V gene is TRBV6-2 or TRBV6-3, the J gene TRBJ2-5; D possibly corresponds to TRBD2 (6 bases). The CDR3 consists of 15 residues. Germline loops: CDR1 MNHEY, CDR2 SVGEGT. Trimming took 2 bases from V and 2 from J, leaving 12 bases between them. The CDR3 region is CASSYPLGGQETQYF. CDR3 nucleotides: TGTGCCAGCAGTTACCCCCTCGGGGGACAAGAGACCCAGTACTTC.

This sequence joins TRBV6-2 or TRBV6-3 and TRBJ2-2, with D perhaps matching TRBD1 or TRBD2 (5 bases each). Germline-derived CDR1 and CDR2 are MNHEY and SVGEGT. This CDR3 spans 15 amino acids. V lost 2 bases and J 3 bases, leaving 10 bases between the germline ends. The CDR3 is CASSYRGPDTGELFF. The CDR3 bases are TGTGCCAGCAGTTACAGGGGACCCGACACCGGGGAGCTGTTTTTT.

This clone showed up just a few times. The chain joins TRBV2 to TRBJ1-1, with no clear D. Trimming removed 7 bases from V and 10 bases from J, with 16 bases in between. CDR1 is SNHLY, CDR2 FYNNEI, per germline. CDR3 length: 12 residues. In DNA, the CDR3 is TGTGCCAGCACTAGAGAGGGTGTTGGAGCTTTCTTT. Protein product: CASTREGVGAFF.

The rearrangement uses TRBV5-1 and TRBJ1-3; D is ambiguous. Per germline, CDR1 SGHRS and CDR2 YFSETQ. The CDR3 has 12 amino acids. V lost 2 bases, J lost 4 bases, and 4 bases lay in between. CDR3: CASSLSGNTIYF. CDR3 bases: TGCGCCAGCAGCTTAAGCGGAAACACCATATATTTT.

This clone was seen a handful of times. V and J are TRBV18 and TRBJ2-7; 12 bases agree with TRBD2. Germline CDR1 reads KGHSH; CDR2 reads LQKENI. This CDR3 region has 13 residues. Trimming at V came to 3 bases and at J to 6 bases, leaving 0 bases not matched to a gene. The CDR3 coding sequence is TGTGCCAGCTCACCGACTAGCGGGGGCGAGCAGTACTTC. This sequence encodes CASSPTSGGEQYF.

The gene calls are TRBV4-1 and TRBJ2-1; no clear D gene. Trimming removed 2 bases from V and 0 bases from J, with 17 bases in between. CDR1 MGHRA and CDR2 YSYEKL come from the germline V gene. The length of the CDR3 is 18 residues. The CDR3 nucleotides are TGCGCCAGCAGCCAAAATGTCGGGTCCCCTACCTCCTACAATGAGCAGTTCTTC. It is translated as CASSQNVGSPTSYNEQFF.

The rearrangement links TRBV5-6 to TRBJ2-6; possible D gene TRBD2, 5 bases. Germline CDR1 is SGHDT and CDR2 is YYEEEE. The CDR3 consists of 16 residues. V lost 4 bases, J lost 0 bases, and 11 bases lay in between. CDR3 bases: TGTGCCAGCAGCCGGGGTTTCAGCTCTGGGGCCAACGTCCTGACTTTC. This gives the protein CASSRGFSSGANVLTF.

V is TRBV28 and J is TRBJ1-2; no firm D call. Germline V lookup: CDR1 MDHEN, CDR2 SYDVKM. The CDR3 is 14 amino acids. V lost 2 bases and J 0 bases, leaving 7 bases between the germline ends. CDR3 nucleotide sequence: TGTGCCAGCAGTTTAAGGCCCGCTAACTATGGCTACACCTTC. It yields the protein CASSLRPANYGYTF.

The rearrangement links TRBV9 to TRBJ1-1; D possibly corresponds to TRBD1 (5 bases). Trimming removed 5 bases at V and 4 bases at J, with 12 bases between. The CDR3 loop spans 13 amino acids. Germline-derived CDR1 and CDR2 are SGDLS and YYNGEE. CDR3 region: CASSTGGGTEAFF. CDR3 nucleotide sequence: TGTGCCAGCAGTACGGGTGGGGGCACTGAAGCTTTCTTT.

The chain uses TRBV9 and TRBJ2-2; 7 bases are a match to TRBD2. This CDR3 region has 15 residues. The trim removed 3 bases at V and 4 bases at J, leaving 6 bases unmatched. Germline V gene lookup returns CDR1 SGDLS and CDR2 YYNGEE. The CDR3 DNA is TGTGCCAGCAGCGCCGGGGGGACCTTCACCGGGGAGCTGTTTTTT. Translating it yields CASSAGGTFTGELFF.

The gene calls are TRBV28 and TRBJ1-5; a possible D gene is TRBD1 (5 bases). This CDR3 region has 18 residues. Trimming took 2 bases from V and 0 from J, leaving 17 bases between them. In germline, CDR1 is MDHEN, CDR2 SYDVKM. The CDR3: CASSLRGLFSYSNQPQHF. As DNA, the CDR3 is TGTGCCAGCAGTTTACGGGGCCTCTTCTCCTATAGCAATCAGCCCCAGCATTTT.

This clone was counted only a few times. The chain employs TRBV7-9 and TRBJ2-1; TRBD1 or TRBD2 may be the D gene (5 bases each). The CDR3 totals 17 residues. Trimming took 6 bases from V and 2 from J, leaving 20 bases between them. Germline assignment: CDR1 SEHNR and CDR2 FQNEAQ (reference sequence). CDR3 amino acids: CASSLTPGTMTYNEQFF. The CDR3 DNA sequence: TGTGCCAGCAGTTTAACCCCCGGGACGATGACCTACAATGAGCAGTTCTTC.

V is TRBV9 and J is TRBJ1-4; D not resolved. Trimming took off 0 bases at V and 2 bases at J, with 8 bases between the two ends. The CDR3 loop spans 15 amino acids. Germline-derived CDR1 and CDR2 are SGDLS and YYNGEE. CDR3 region: CASSVVGRTNEKLFF. The CDR3 nucleotides are TGTGCCAGCAGCGTAGTTGGCAGGACTAATGAAAAACTGTTTTTT.